A single sample gave rise to the 16 T cell receptor beta chains below, sequenced in a study of cytomegalovirus exposure and HLA in healthy donors. A multiplex PCR was run with 60 Vbeta primers and 13 Jbeta primers. Profiling relied on immunoSEQ multiplex PCR, and the TCRdb table lists in-frame clones only, not all of them. The table shows approximately 90,000 clones, with over 65% occurring only once. The sequenced sample was PBMCs. The receptors were gathered from a man aged 40-49 years in good health and CMV-seronegative.

This clone turned up a few times. The chain is built from TRBV30 and TRBJ2-7; 10 nucleotides agree with TRBD1. The V gene's germline CDR1 is GTSNPN and CDR2 SVGIG (reference sequence). CDR3 length equals 13 residues. Unmatched junction bases numbered 7, after V lost 2 bases and J lost 9 bases. The CDR3 DNA reads as TGTGCCTGGAGTACCGGGACAGGGGTTGTGCAGTACTTC. It specifies CAWSTGTGVVQYF.

This chain joins TRBV5-6 and TRBJ2-4; 10 bases fit TRBD1. J lost 0 bases, V lost 7 bases, and 13 bases had no gene match. The germline V gene encodes CDR1 SGHDT and CDR2 YYEEEE. This CDR3 contains 18 residues. The CDR3 region is CASPDRGTGVRAKNIQYF. CDR3 nucleotides: TGTGCCAGCCCCGACCGCGGGACAGGGGTTCGAGCCAAAAACATTCAGTACTTC. The variable domain in full, with the rest retrieved from reference TRBV5-6 and TRBJ2-4, is DAGVTQSPTHLIKTRGQQVTLRCSPKSGHDTVSWYQQALGQGPQFIFQYYEEEERQRGNFPDRFSGHQFPNYSSELNVNALLLGDSALYLCASPDRGTGVRAKNIQYFGAGTRLSVL.

The J gene is TRBJ2-7, the V gene TRBV27, with 8 bases identical to TRBD1. The trim removed 10 bases at V and 3 bases at J, leaving 20 bases unmatched. The germline V gene has CDR1 MNHEY and CDR2 SMNVEV (reference sequence). The CDR3 is 17 amino acids. CDR3 in DNA: TGTGCCACATCTCCACGGACAGGGTGGGGTCCTGTCTACGAGCAGTACTTC. It is translated as CATSPRTGWGPVYEQYF.

This clone was seen a handful of times. The rearrangement joins TRBV6-4 to TRBJ2-1; 14 positions agree with TRBD2. Germline CDR1 reads MRHNA; CDR2 reads SNTAGT. J gave up 6 bases and V 0 bases, and 7 bases lay outside the gene matches. This CDR3 contains 18 residues. CDR3 nucleotide sequence: TGTGCCAGCAGTGACTCAAGACTAGCGGGGGGGCGTGGCAATGAGCAGTTCTTC. Amino acid sequence: CASSDSRLAGGRGNEQFF.

CDR3 in DNA: TGTGCCAGCAGTAGGGGAGGGCCCCAAGAGACCCAGTACTTC. This codes for CASSRGGPQETQYF. The chain combines TRBV6-1 with TRBJ2-5; 7 positions agree with TRBD2. Trimming removed 5 bases from V and 1 base from J; junction bases left unmatched: 4. Germline assignment: CDR1 MNHNS and CDR2 SASEGT. The CDR3 sequence is 14 residues long.

This chain uses TRBV5-1 with TRBJ1-5; possible D gene TRBD1, 6 bases. V was shortened by 2 bases and J by 3 bases, with 9 bases between the two germline ends. The V gene's germline CDR1 is SGHRS and CDR2 YFSETQ. This CDR3 region has 14 residues. CDR3 sequence: CASSLSGDNQPQHF. The CDR3 coding sequence is TGCGCCAGCAGCTTATCAGGGGACAATCAGCCCCAGCATTTT.

This clone has only a few counts. This chain connects TRBV7-9 to TRBJ1-1; TRBD1 matches at 7 bases. This CDR3 is 14 amino acids long. Germline V lookup: CDR1 SEHNR, CDR2 FQNEAQ (reference sequence). V lost 5 bases to trimming and J lost 4 bases; unmatched junction nucleotides: 7. As DNA, the CDR3 is TGTGCCAGCAGCCCCAGGGGGAGCGGCACTGAAGCTTTCTTT. Translation gives CASSPRGSGTEAFF.

This sequence joins TRBV18 and TRBJ2-1; possible D gene TRBD2, 6 bases. With 1 base removed from V and 5 bases from J, the gap between germline ends came to 12 bases. In germline, CDR1 is KGHSH, CDR2 LQKENI. The CDR3 is made up of 15 amino acids. In DNA, the CDR3 is TGTGCCAGCTCACCACGAAGGGACTCAAACAATGAGCAGTTCTTC. Protein product: CASSPRRDSNNEQFF.

The chain uses TRBV6-4 and TRBJ2-1; 8 bases agree with TRBD1. This CDR3 region has 16 residues. The J segment lost 8 bases and the V segment lost 4 bases, leaving 13 bases of the junction unmatched. Germline assignment: CDR1 MRHNA and CDR2 SNTAGT. As DNA, the CDR3 is TGTGCCAGCAGTGCCTCATCCGACAGGGGCAGCGATGAGCAGTTCTTC. Amino acids: CASSASSDRGSDEQFF.

The gene calls are TRBV30 and TRBJ2-3, with D unclear. V lost 0 bases, J lost 6 bases, and 7 bases lay in between. The CDR3 totals 12 residues. Germline CDR1 reads GTSNPN; CDR2 reads SVGIG (reference sequence). CDR3 loop: CAWSVSRDTQYF. CDR3 coding DNA: TGTGCCTGGAGTGTATCTAGGGATACGCAGTATTTT.

This clone has only one observation. V and J are TRBV2 and TRBJ2-3, with 8 positions matching TRBD2. Germline V gene sequence: CDR1 SNHLY, CDR2 FYNNEI. With 9 bases clipped from V and 0 bases from J, the junction kept 8 bases outside the gene matches. This CDR3 is 15 amino acids long. For the CDR3, the DNA is TGTGCCAGAGGAAGACGGGAGGGCAGCACAGATACGCAGTATTTT. This codes for CARGRREGSTDTQYF. Full variable domain (missing parts from reference TRBV2 and TRBJ2-3): EPEVTQTPSHQVTQMGQEVILRCVPISNHLYFYWYRQILGQKVEFLVSFYNNEISEKSEIFDDQFSVERPDGSNFTLKIRSTKLEDSAMYFCARGRREGSTDTQYFGPGTRLTVL.

As DNA, the CDR3 is TGTGCCAGTAGTATTACGGGGGTACAAGAGACCCAGTACTTC. It is translated as CASSITGVQETQYF. This rearrangement joins TRBV19 to TRBJ2-5, with a weak D call TRBD2 (6 bases). The V and J ends lost 3 bases and 2 bases respectively, with 10 bases between them. Germline V gene sequence: CDR1 LNHDA, CDR2 SQIVND (reference sequence). There are 14 residues in the CDR3.

The chain recombines TRBV27 with TRBJ2-3; a possible D gene is TRBD1 (6 bases). V lost 0 bases and J 1 base, leaving 14 bases between the germline ends. CDR1 is MNHEY, CDR2 SMNVEV, per germline (reference sequence). The CDR3 sequence is 17 residues long. The CDR3 is CASSLSDSAGGTDTQYF. The CDR3 nucleotides are TGTGCCAGCAGTTTATCGGATTCGGCAGGGGGCACAGATACGCAGTATTTT.

The V call is TRBV30, the J call TRBJ2-5; D uncertain. The germline CDR1 and CDR2 sequences are GTSNPN and SVGIG (reference sequence). Trimming stripped 1 base from V and 1 base from J, with 10 bases between. This CDR3 has 14 residues. The CDR3 DNA reads TGTGCCTGGAGTGGCTATGTAGTCCAAGAGACCCAGTACTTC. This gives the protein CAWSGYVVQETQYF. Filled out from reference TRBV30 and TRBJ2-5, the complete variable domain reads SQTIHQWPATLVQPVGSPLSLECTVEGTSNPNLYWYRQAAGRGLQLLFYSVGIGQISSEVPQNLSASRPQDRQFILSSKKLLLSDSGFYLCAWSGYVVQETQYFGPGTRLLVL.

This clone was picked up a small number of times. The genes are TRBV7-9 and TRBJ2-2; tentatively, D is TRBD1 (6 bases). Germline CDR1 SEHNR, CDR2 FQNEAQ (reference sequence). The CDR3 extends over 17 amino acids. The V gene lost 2 bases and the J gene lost 3 bases, with 16 bases spanning the gap. CDR3 nucleotides: TGTGCCAGCAGCTTATCTTGGGGGCGCGCGGACACCGGGGAGCTGTTTTTT. Translating it yields CASSLSWGRADTGELFF. Complete variable domain (other parts from reference TRBV7-9 and TRBJ2-2): DTGVSQNPRHKITKRGQNVTFRCDPISEHNRLYWYRQTLGQGPEFLTYFQNEAQLEKSRLLSDRFSAERPKGSFSTLEIQRTEQGDSAMYLCASSLSWGRADTGELFFGEGSRLTVL.

The DNA for the CDR3 is TGTGCCAGCAGCGGGGGACAGGGGGCGGGCGGTCGGCAGTTCTTC. It translates to CASSGGQGAGGRQFF. The chain uses TRBV5-4 and TRBJ2-1; the match to TRBD1 covers 12 bases. The length of the CDR3 is 15 residues. CDR1 is SGHNT, CDR2 YYREEE, per germline (reference sequence). V lost 4 bases to trimming and J lost 12 bases; unmatched junction nucleotides: 11.